The TCR beta chain under discussion was sequenced for a study of T cell repertoires in cytomegalovirus infection. This clonotype was counted between two and nine times. The antigen is undetermined. The V gene's germline CDR1 is MNHEY and CDR2 SVGAGI. V lost 0 bases and J 5 bases, leaving 13 bases between the germline ends. The CDR3 length is 15 residues. TCRdb ran MiXCR on the reads and lists one entry per CDR3 protein. Here the sample spans 140,000 to 150,000 distinct CDR3 sequences, approximately 30% being singletons. The V gene is TRBV6-5, the J gene TRBJ1-2, with no clear D. The sample here was CD8+ T cells from cultured PBMCs, taken from culture after CMV antigen stimulation. The receptor comes from a human donor in good health (CMV status not recorded). Some clones in this sample may be carry-over from other donors' samples. CDR3 in DNA: TGTGCCAGCAGTTACTCGATCGAGGCTGGGTATGGCTACACCTTC. It specifies CASSYSIEAGYGYTF.